This T cell receptor beta chain comes out of a study of T cells after yellow fever vaccination (dated by TCRdb to the late 2010s). General notes on the study: The SMART-Seq v4 Ultra Low Input RNA kit was used to prepare libraries from fractions with low cell numbers. To follow T-cell clones before and after both primary and booster YFV17D yellow fever vaccination, bulk TCR alpha and beta repertoires underwent longitudinal sequencing. Two healthy male donors made up the cohort, one aged 18 to 30 years and the other aged 30 to 39 years. Blood was drawn at multiple timepoints before and after primary and secondary immunization, with bulk PBMC replicates and cell subsets isolated.

The sequencing machine was an Illumina NovaSeq 6000. TCR cDNA was synthesized by 5'RACE template switching, through which a universal primer site and unique molecular identifiers were introduced. cDNA synthesis was primed from both the TCR alpha and TCR beta constant segments. Libraries were amplified in two PCR steps, with sample barcodes and sequencing adapters added in the second step. Sequencing of the libraries was done on either Illumina HiSeq 2500 (2x100 bp) or NovaSeq (2x150 bp). In the original analysis: Reads were demultiplexed and collapsed into UMI consensus sequences with MIGEC, and V(D)J alignment was performed with MiXCR. Vaccine-responding clonotypes were defined with edgeR using replicate PBMC samples, requiring FDR below 0.01 and a log2 fold change above 5 up to day 15. Each bulk clonotype was labeled CD4 or CD8 based on which sequenced repertoire, CD4 or CD8, contained the clonotype at higher abundance. TCRdb reran the public reads through fastp at Q25 and MiXCR, keeping productive beta chains. Merged by CDR3 protein, the rows form single entries marked with the most common genes and DNA. The V and J calls come from TCRdb's annotation, not from the publication. The sample table contains some 260,000 distinct CDR3 sequences; only one count was recorded for roughly 5.6% of them. The ten largest clones take up 3% to 4% of the sample.

Overall study results and their limits: The study included only two donors, which limits how far the findings can be generalized. Because abundant contaminating clonotypes from the bulk population could be contained in FACS-sorted repertoires, computational filtering was required. Compared with the primary T-cell response, the secondary T-cell response was weaker but faster, peaking on day 5 rather than day 15. A small fraction of clonotypes showed up in both the CD4 and CD8 compartments, probably as a result of convergent recombination. After the booster, most clones that had expanded after primary vaccination were detected again (over 95% of CD4 and 88% of CD8), suggesting broad maintenance of memory.

Sample treatment or condition, as interpreted from the label and publication: live attenuated yellow fever vaccine strain. A standard Ficoll-Paque protocol was used to isolate PBMCs from peripheral blood. Dynabeads CD4 and CD8 positive selection kits were used to isolate the CD4 and CD8 T-cell fractions. TriZol was used to extract RNA from bulk PBMCs, CD4 and CD8 fractions, and dextramer-positive and dextramer-negative fractions. This clonotype came up a few times. This receptor's antigen is unknown. No base-level quality is on record; no much larger clone is a single base apart. In the germline V gene, CDR1 corresponds to MGHRA and CDR2 to YSYEKL. V is cut back by 8 bases and J by 9 bases, with 9 bases in the junction unmatched. The CDR3 starts with the cysteine, ends with the phenylalanine, and has 13 residues. Just CDR3 DNA is preserved here, 39 bases in frame from base 1.

The TCR was taken from a man between 18 and 29 years old who received the YFV17D yellow fever vaccine. The sequencing used CD4+ T cells sorted from PBMCs, collected on the day of the yellow fever booster vaccination. The chain is encoded by TRBV4-1 joined to TRBJ2-5; 10 junctional bases match TRBD1. This receptor has the CDR3 CASRQGARGAQYF. The DNA is TGCGCCAGCCGACAGGGGGCGCGAGGGGCCCAGTACTTC.